Listed below are T cell receptor beta chains from one sample, sequenced in a study of T cells in Graves' hyperthyroidism and ophthalmopathy. From the multiplex PCR reads, TCRdb called clonotypes with MiXCR, one entry per CDR3 protein. Of 700,000 to 950,000 distinct CDR3 sequences listed, 30% to 40% were seen once; the top ten hold around 32%. The sequenced material came from blood. The receptors here all came from a woman aged 40 to 55 with Graves' hyperthyroidism. CDR3s include the opening cysteine and the closing phenylalanine or tryptophan. A D gene is named only where the DNA matches it firmly. Expanded clones get a size class; other rows say once, few or many, or leave the size out.

v_call,clone_size,d_call,j_call,cdr3_aa,cdr3_nt
TRBV5-1,few,TRBD2,TRBJ2-7,CASSLVREGVEQYF,TGCGCCAGCAGCTTGGTGCGGGAGGGGGTCGAGCAGTACTTC
TRBV7-3,NA,TRBD2,TRBJ2-3,CASSLTAGAQYF,TGTGCCAGCAGCTTAACGGCGGGAGCGCAGTATTTT
TRBV10-3,many,TRBD1,TRBJ2-5,CAISEQGQWYQETQYF,TGTGCCATCAGTGAACAGGGGCAGTGGTACCAAGAGACCCAGTACTTC
TRBV7-8,many,NA,TRBJ1-1,CASSRDGTEAFF,TGTGCCAGCAGCAGGGACGGCACTGAAGCTTTCTTT
TRBV25-1,many,NA,TRBJ2-7,CASATTYEQYF,TGTGCCAGTGCGACAACCTACGAGCAGTACTTC
TRBV7-2,NA,TRBD1,TRBJ1-5,CASSTGTGGLQPQHF,TGTGCCAGCAGCACCGGGACAGGGGGCCTGCAGCCCCAGCATTTT
TRBV20-1,NA,TRBD1,TRBJ2-5,CSAGTGTVGETQYF,TGCAGTGCCGGGACAGGGACTGTCGGAGAGACCCAGTACTTC
TRBV20-1,NA,TRBD2,TRBJ2-5,CSASGIAGKETQYF,TGCAGTGCTAGTGGCATAGCGGGGAAAGAGACCCAGTACTTC
TRBV6-2/TRBV6-3,NA,TRBD1,TRBJ2-7,CASRRGQGLPYEQYF,TGTGCCAGCAGGAGGGGACAGGGGTTACCCTACGAGCAGTACTTC
TRBV12-3/TRBV12-4,many,NA,TRBJ2-5,CASTYLAGRETQYF,TGTGCCAGCACCTACCTTGCCGGACGCGAGACCCAGTACTTC
TRBV29-1,NA,NA,TRBJ1-2,CSVVGGIGYGYTF,TGCAGCGTTGTAGGGGGGATTGGGTATGGCTACACCTTC
TRBV6-5,once,NA,TRBJ1-2,CASSYSGVDYGYTF,TGTGCCAGCAGTTACTCGGGGGTCGACTATGGCTACACCTTC
TRBV7-9,few,TRBD1,TRBJ2-2,CASSGDRGSTGELFF,TGTGCCAGCAGCGGCGACAGGGGGTCAACCGGGGAGCTGTTTTTT
TRBV12-3/TRBV12-4,many,TRBD2,TRBJ2-7,CASSWGREDEQYF,TGTGCCAGCAGTTGGGGGAGGGAGGACGAGCAGTACTTC
TRBV7-2,NA,NA,TRBJ2-4,CASSIDRRIQYF,TGTGCCAGCAGCATCGACAGGCGCATTCAGTACTTC
TRBV20-1,few,NA,TRBJ1-3,CSARGAGNTIYF,TGCAGTGCTAGAGGAGCTGGAAACACCATATATTTT
TRBV6-6,NA,NA,TRBJ1-5,CASSYTGSSGQPQHF,TGTGCCAGCAGTTACACTGGGTCCTCTGGTCAGCCCCAGCATTTT
TRBV9,many,TRBD1,TRBJ2-7,CASSAWDRDDEQYF,TGTGCCAGCAGCGCATGGGACAGGGATGACGAGCAGTACTTC
TRBV20-1,many,NA,TRBJ1-6,CSAPEGGNSPLHF,TGCAGTGCTCCCGAGGGTGGTAATTCACCCCTCCACTTT
TRBV7-9,NA,TRBD2,TRBJ2-7,CASSQAGLAGHYEQYF,TGTGCCAGCAGCCAAGCGGGACTAGCGGGCCACTACGAGCAGTACTTC
TRBV7-2,few,NA,TRBJ2-2,CASSLNDRTANTGELFF,TGTGCCAGCAGCTTAAATGACAGGACAGCGAACACCGGGGAGCTGTTTTTT
TRBV7-2,many,TRBD1,TRBJ1-2,CASSETGQGDYGYTF,TGTGCCAGCAGCGAAACGGGACAGGGGGATTATGGCTACACCTTC